The entry below gives a single T cell receptor (beta chain) sequence along with its context. Germline V lookup: CDR1 SGHRS, CDR2 YFSETQ. The CDR3 runs to 16 residues. The V end was cut by 0 bases, the J end by 2 bases, with 15 bases between. The sample belongs to a study of blood T cell repertoires in COVID-19. Method: immunoSEQ multiplex PCR; TCRdb's copy keeps in-frame clones and lacks some. The table has about 200,000 clones, 87% seen once. This sequence joins TRBV5-1 and TRBJ2-7; D might be TRBD1 (6 bases). Sequencing used peripheral blood. The source is a man between 60 and 70 years old who had recovered from COVID-19. The CDR3 coding sequence is TGCGCCAGCAGCTTGGCCCTGAGGGGGTCTACCTACGAGCAGTACTTC. Its translation: CASSLALRGSTYEQYF. Combining the CDR3 with reference TRBV5-1 and TRBJ2-7 gives the whole variable domain KAGVTQTPRYLIKTRGQQVTLSCSPISGHRSVSWYQQTPGQGLQFLFEYFSETQRNKGNFPGRFSGRQFSNSRSEMNVSTLELGDSALYLCASSLALRGSTYEQYFGPGTRLTVT.